Below are 29 T cell receptor beta chains sequenced from a single sample in a study of T-cell reconstitution after alpha-beta-depleted transplantation in children (dated by TCRdb to the mid-2010s). Receptors were amplified or captured by PCR. Sequencer: Illumina HiSeq 2500. TCR library preparation used molecular barcoding, with unique molecular identifiers applied to normalize quantification of the TCRbeta repertoire. The raw public data were reprocessed by TCRdb itself: fastp quality trimming at Q25, MiXCR clonotype calling, in-frame beta chains only. Every entry covers one CDR3 protein and lists the most common genes and DNA from its rows. A total of 150,000 to 200,000 distinct CDR3 sequences appear in this sample, roughly 14% of them only once. Over 10% of the sample is held by the ten biggest clonotypes. This sample comprised PBMCs from the stem cell graft donor, obtained from the stem cell graft. All receptors come from a human donor who donated a stem cell graft to a child with acute lymphoblastic leukemia.

This clonotype was recorded many times. This chain uses TRBV5-1 with TRBJ2-1; no definite D call. Germline V gives CDR1 SGHRS, CDR2 YFSETQ. The V end was cut by 0 bases, the J end by 0 bases, with 4 bases between. The CDR3 is 14 amino acids. The CDR3 loop reads CASSLVSSYNEQFF. CDR3 in DNA: TGCGCCAGCAGCTTGGTTAGCTCCTACAATGAGCAGTTCTTC.

This clonotype was counted only a few times. The CDR3 bases are TGTGCCAGCAGTTACGTGCGGGCCTACAATGAGCAGTTCTTC. Amino acids: CASSYVRAYNEQFF. The J gene is TRBJ2-1, the V gene TRBV6-5, with D perhaps TRBD2 (5 bases). The V end was cut by 2 bases, the J end by 2 bases, with 7 bases between. The CDR3 contains 14 residues. Germline V gene data show CDR1 as MNHEY and CDR2 as SVGAGI.

Ten or more counts support this clonotype. This chain links TRBV28 with TRBJ2-6, with a weak D call TRBD2 (7 bases). Trimming shortened V by 8 bases and J by 0 bases, and 20 bases separated the two germline ends. The CDR3 is 18 amino acids. Germline V gene data show CDR1 as MDHEN and CDR2 as SYDVKM. In DNA form, the CDR3 reads TGTGCCAGCGAGTCGCTCGGGGGGCCAATCTCTGGGGCCAACGTCCTGACTTTC. It specifies CASESLGGPISGANVLTF.

This clonotype was found many times. No conserved phenylalanine or tryptophan ends this CDR3, so it is likely a read error. The DNA is left out, because the CDR3 cannot be placed on it with certainty; the CDR3 is given as TCRdb lists it. The genes are TRBV7-9 and TRBJ1-1; the table gives TRBD1 as D, unverified against the DNA. The germline V gene has CDR1 SEHNR and CDR2 FQNEAQ (reference sequence). The CDR3 is 13 residues long, counting both termini. CDR3: CASSLRTGTGVYL.

The CDR3 sequence is CASSPLDRGWTEAFF. CDR3 nucleotide sequence: TGTGCCAGCAGCCCATTGGACAGGGGGTGGACTGAAGCTTTCTTT. The chain recombines TRBV11-2 with TRBJ1-1, with 10 bases matching TRBD1. The ends lost 5 bases at V and 5 bases at J; junction bases unmatched: 8. This CDR3 region has 15 residues. CDR1 SGHAT and CDR2 FQNNGV come from the germline V gene.

This clonotype was counted a few times. This chain joins TRBV20-1 and TRBJ1-5, with no clear D. This CDR3 spans 15 amino acids. Trimming left V 6 bases short and J 0 bases short, with 15 bases between. The germline CDR1 and CDR2 sequences are DFQATT and SNEGSKA (reference sequence). CDR3 loop: CSAQVPGYSNQPQHF. CDR3 sequence (DNA): TGCAGTGCCCAGGTACCTGGATATAGCAATCAGCCCCAGCATTTT.

V is TRBV6-5 and J is TRBJ1-2; 7 nucleotides align to TRBD1. Trimming took 2 bases from V and 6 from J; bases not matched to a gene: 6. Germline V gives CDR1 MNHEY, CDR2 SVGAGI. There are 14 residues in the CDR3. CDR3 DNA sequence: TGTGCCAGCAGTTACATTGGGGGACAGCATGGCTACACCTTC. Translating it yields CASSYIGGQHGYTF.

This clonotype was seen ten or more times. The rearrangement uses TRBV24-1 and TRBJ1-1, with TRBD1 as a possible D gene (5 bases). Germline V gene sequence: CDR1 KGHDR, CDR2 SFDVKD. V was cut by 4 bases and J by 3 bases, with 8 bases left in between. The CDR3 contains 13 residues. CDR3 residues: CATSDGGYTEAFF. The CDR3 coding sequence is TGTGCCACCAGTGACGGGGGGTACACTGAAGCTTTCTTT.

The chain is built from TRBV29-1 and TRBJ2-6; D perhaps matches TRBD1 (5 bases). Trimming took off 1 base at V and 2 bases at J, with 18 bases between the two ends. The CDR3 spans 18 residues. CDR1 SQVTM and CDR2 ANQGSEA come from the germline V gene. The CDR3 nucleotides read TGCAGCGTTGAAGTACCAGGGCCCCTCCGACCTGGGGCCAACGTCCTGACTTTC. Translating it yields CSVEVPGPLRPGANVLTF.

This clonotype was recorded at least ten times. The chain's CDR3 is CSAAGLAGVGEQYF. DNA for the CDR3: TGCAGTGCCGCGGGACTAGCGGGAGTGGGCGAGCAGTACTTC. The genes are TRBV20-1 and TRBJ2-7, with TRBD2 matching over 14 bases. The junction had 7 bases not matched to a gene; V was cut back by 6 bases and J by 6 bases. Germline assignment: CDR1 DFQATT and CDR2 SNEGSKA (reference sequence). There are 14 residues in the CDR3.

The chain has TRBV29-1 and TRBJ1-2, with D perhaps TRBD1 (6 bases). V was clipped by 4 bases and J by 4 bases, with 16 bases between them. CDR3 size: 14 residues. From germline, CDR1 is SQVTM and CDR2 ANQGSEA. CDR3 DNA sequence: TGCAGCGTTGTGGGTAGGACAGAGATCTATGGCTACACCTTC. As protein: CSVVGRTEIYGYTF.

As concerns this clonotype: A much larger clone differs from this one at a single base, so this may be a read error. The chain uses TRBV27 and TRBJ1-1; D remains unclear. Per germline, CDR1 MNHEY and CDR2 SMNVEV (reference sequence). Trimming cost V 5 bases and J 1 base, with 14 bases left between them. CDR3 length equals 15 residues. This CDR3 reads CASSQVADGNTEAFF. CDR3 coding DNA: TGTGCCAGCAGTCAGGTCGCCGATGGGAACACTGAAGCTTTCTTT.

This clonotype was detected once. The V and J genes are TRBV30 and TRBJ2-7, with D perhaps matching TRBD2 (5 bases). This CDR3 has 14 amino acids. V was trimmed by 5 bases and J by 2 bases, leaving 16 bases between them. CDR1 GTSNPN and CDR2 SVGIG come from the germline V gene (reference sequence). CDR3 coding DNA: TGTGCCTGGGCAAGACACCGGGGTACCTACGAGCAGTACTTC. This gives the protein CAWARHRGTYEQYF.

This clonotype was counted ten times or more. The V gene is TRBV20-1, the J gene TRBJ2-5; TRBD2 is a possible D gene (5 bases). The CDR3 is 18 residues long. CDR1 is DFQATT, CDR2 SNEGSKA, per germline (reference sequence). V was pared by 0 bases and J by 4 bases, with 24 bases between. This CDR3 is CSAREALKIGVEGETQYF. The DNA for the CDR3 is TGCAGTGCTAGAGAGGCCCTCAAGATTGGGGTTGAGGGAGAGACCCAGTACTTC.

Note on this clonotype: A much larger clonotype is one base distant, so this may be a read error. The V and J genes are TRBV12-3 or TRBV12-4 and TRBJ2-1; 7 bases are a match to TRBD1. The CDR3 is made up of 14 amino acids. With V trimmed by 7 bases and J by 5 bases, 8 bases remained unmatched. The CDR3 spells CASIEDRRNNEQFF. The CDR3 DNA reads as TGTGCCAGCATTGAGGACAGGAGAAACAATGAGCAGTTCTTC.

This clonotype was detected ten times or more. The chain couples TRBV27 to TRBJ2-5; the D gene could be TRBD1 or TRBD2 (5 bases each). V lost 5 bases and J 5 bases, leaving 15 bases between the germline ends. The germline CDR1 and CDR2 sequences are MNHEY and SMNVEV (reference sequence). The CDR3 runs 14 residues. The CDR3 sequence: CASSPRDLEETQYF. CDR3 nucleotide sequence: TGTGCCAGCAGTCCGAGGGACCTAGAGGAGACCCAGTACTTC.

With respect to this clonotype: A much larger clone lies one base from this, so it may be a read error. Here the CDR3 DNA reads TGTGCCAGCAGGCAATACCTAGCGGGAGCGTACAATGAGCAGTTCTTC. The encoded protein is CASRQYLAGAYNEQFF. The genes are TRBV28 and TRBJ2-1; TRBD2 agrees at 10 bases. Germline trimming cut 6 bases from V and 4 bases from J; bases unmatched to any gene: 9. In germline, CDR1 is MDHEN, CDR2 SYDVKM. CDR3 length: 16 amino acids.

Many counts were recorded for this clonotype. The gene calls are TRBV10-3 and TRBJ2-1, with 7 bases aligning to TRBD1. Germline V lookup: CDR1 ENHRY, CDR2 SYGVKD. The CDR3 runs to 16 residues. Unmatched junction bases numbered 16, after V lost 4 bases and J lost 10 bases. DNA of the CDR3: TGTGCCATCAGTGCCCCGAGGGGGCCAGGCCGGGACGAGCAGTTCTTC. It is translated as CAISAPRGPGRDEQFF.

This clonotype was counted ten times or more. J is TRBJ1-5 and V is TRBV5-5, with TRBD1 identical over 7 bases. Germline V gene lookup returns CDR1 SGHKS and CDR2 YYEKEE (reference sequence). V was pared by 0 bases and J by 5 bases, with 5 bases of the junction left unmatched. This CDR3 has 15 amino acids. DNA of the CDR3: TGTGCCAGCAGCTTGGCCGGGACAGACCATCAGCCCCAGCATTTT. Translated, it gives CASSLAGTDHQPQHF.

This clonotype has at least ten counts. The chain has TRBV20-1 and TRBJ1-6; possible D gene TRBD1, 6 bases. This CDR3 is 15 amino acids long. Deletions cut 0 bases from V and 5 bases from J, with 11 bases between. Germline CDR1 DFQATT, CDR2 SNEGSKA (reference sequence). Written as DNA, the CDR3 is TGCAGTGCTAGAGAGTCTAACAGGGATAATTCACCCCTCCACTTT. Amino acids: CSARESNRDNSPLHF.

This clonotype was picked up many times. The CDR3 protein is CASSQHLADYNEQFF. The CDR3 coding sequence is TGTGCCAGCAGCCAGCACCTAGCGGACTACAATGAGCAGTTCTTC. The chain links TRBV11-2 to TRBJ2-1; TRBD2 matches at 7 bases. The CDR3 spans 15 residues. With 5 bases clipped from V and 3 bases from J, the junction kept 7 bases outside the gene matches. The germline gives CDR1 SGHAT, CDR2 FQNNGV.

The chain employs TRBV20-1 and TRBJ2-7; 12 nucleotides align to TRBD2. From germline, CDR1 is DFQATT and CDR2 SNEGSKA (reference sequence). V dropped 6 bases and J dropped 5; count of bases not matched to a gene: 8. The CDR3 runs 14 residues. The CDR3 DNA sequence: TGCAGTGCAGCGACTAGCGGGAGTATCAACGAGCAGTACTTC. Protein sequence: CSAATSGSINEQYF.

This clonotype was counted many times. The chain has TRBV6-2 or TRBV6-3 and TRBJ2-4; 16 nucleotides line up with TRBD2. CDR3 length: 20 residues. The V and J ends lost 0 bases and 8 bases, in that order; junction bases with no gene match: 13. In germline, CDR1 is MNHEY, CDR2 SVGEGT. The CDR3 coding sequence is TGTGCCAGCAGTTACTCGAATTTCTTGGGACTAGCGGGAGGGCCTTACATTCAGTACTTC. Translated: CASSYSNFLGLAGGPYIQYF.

CDR3 sequence: CASSTTRNEQFF. CDR3 nucleotide sequence: TGTGCCAGCAGTACGACTAGGAATGAGCAGTTCTTC. V is TRBV12-3 or TRBV12-4 and J is TRBJ2-1; TRBD2 is a possible D gene (6 bases). The CDR3 loop spans 12 amino acids. The V end was cut by 5 bases, the J end by 7 bases, with 9 bases between.

The V call is TRBV11-3, the J call TRBJ2-3, with a tentative D call TRBD2 (7 bases). V was trimmed by 7 bases and J by 0 bases, leaving 14 bases between them. The germline gives CDR1 SGHNT, CDR2 YENEEA. The CDR3 contains 15 residues. Here the CDR3 DNA reads TGTGCCAGCACCGGGGGGCGGAGGAGCACAGATACGCAGTATTTT. This gives the protein CASTGGRRSTDTQYF.

In its sample, this clonotype was seen many times. The V call is TRBV28, the J call TRBJ2-7; 8 bases match TRBD1. The germline V gene has CDR1 MDHEN and CDR2 SYDVKM. CDR3 length equals 16 residues. The trim removed 6 bases at V and 5 bases at J, leaving 15 bases unmatched. The chain's CDR3 is CASRGTGTGDRHEQYF. The CDR3 coding sequence is TGTGCCAGCAGAGGGACCGGGACAGGTGATCGTCACGAGCAGTACTTC.

This clonotype was counted many times. This sequence joins TRBV3-1 and TRBJ1-2; the D is unclear. The CDR3 contains 13 residues. Germline assignment: CDR1 LGHDT and CDR2 YNNKEL (reference sequence). V gave up 1 base and J gave up 4 bases, with 7 bases separating them. The CDR3 bases are TGTGCCAGCAGCCAAGCCAGGCCCTATGGCTACACCTTC. It specifies CASSQARPYGYTF.

At least ten counts were recorded for this clonotype. The CDR3 reads CASSLILTGGSGELFF. The CDR3 coding sequence is TGTGCCAGCAGTTTAATATTGACAGGGGGGAGTGGGGAGCTGTTTTTT. The chain employs TRBV27 and TRBJ2-2; 9 bases are shared with TRBD1. With V trimmed by 2 bases and J by 8 bases, 9 bases remained unmatched. The CDR3 has 16 amino acids. CDR1 is MNHEY, CDR2 SMNVEV, per germline (reference sequence).

Only a few counts were recorded for this clonotype. The rearrangement joins TRBV20-1 to TRBJ1-5; no reliable D call. There are 16 residues in the CDR3. In germline, CDR1 is DFQATT, CDR2 SNEGSKA (reference sequence). V lost 1 base and J 5 bases, leaving 18 bases between the germline ends. The CDR3 DNA is TGCAGTGCTAGAGCGGGCAGGAATGGGAAAGATCAGCCCCAGCATTTT. It yields the protein CSARAGRNGKDQPQHF.